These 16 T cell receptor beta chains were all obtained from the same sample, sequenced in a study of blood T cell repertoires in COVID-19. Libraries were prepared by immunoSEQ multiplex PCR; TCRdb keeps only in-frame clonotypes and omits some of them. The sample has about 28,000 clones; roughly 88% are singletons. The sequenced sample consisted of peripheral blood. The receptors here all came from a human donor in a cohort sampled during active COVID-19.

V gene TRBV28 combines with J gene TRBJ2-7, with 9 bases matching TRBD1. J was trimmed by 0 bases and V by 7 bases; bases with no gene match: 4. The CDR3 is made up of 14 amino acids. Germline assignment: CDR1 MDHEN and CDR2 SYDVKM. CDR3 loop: CASTGTGNSYEQYF. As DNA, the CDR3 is TGTGCCAGCACCGGGACAGGGAACTCCTACGAGCAGTACTTC. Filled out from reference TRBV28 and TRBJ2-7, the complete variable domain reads DVKVTQSSRYLVKRTGEKVFLECVQDMDHENMFWYRQDPGLGLRLIYFSYDVKMKEKGDIPEGYSVSREKKERFSLILESASTNQTSMYLCASTGTGNSYEQYFGPGTRLTVT.

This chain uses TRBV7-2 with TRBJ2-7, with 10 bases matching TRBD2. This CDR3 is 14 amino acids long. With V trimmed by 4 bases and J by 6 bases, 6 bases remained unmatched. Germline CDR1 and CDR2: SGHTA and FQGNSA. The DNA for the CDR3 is TGTGCCAGCAGCTCTCAGCGGGGGGGCCTCGAGCAGTACTTC. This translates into CASSSQRGGLEQYF.

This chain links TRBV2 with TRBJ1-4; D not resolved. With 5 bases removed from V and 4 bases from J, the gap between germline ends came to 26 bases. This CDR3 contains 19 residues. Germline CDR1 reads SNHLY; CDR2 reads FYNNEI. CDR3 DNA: TGTGCCAGCAGTAGAGAGATGTGGCGTCTAGAGTCCTATAATGAAAAACTGTTTTTT. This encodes CASSREMWRLESYNEKLFF.

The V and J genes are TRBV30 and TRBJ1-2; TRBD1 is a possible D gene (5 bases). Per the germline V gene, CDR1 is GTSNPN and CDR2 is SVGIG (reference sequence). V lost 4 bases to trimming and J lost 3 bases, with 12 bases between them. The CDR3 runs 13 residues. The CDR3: CAWTTGLHYGYTF. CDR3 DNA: TGTGCCTGGACTACAGGTTTACACTATGGCTACACCTTC.

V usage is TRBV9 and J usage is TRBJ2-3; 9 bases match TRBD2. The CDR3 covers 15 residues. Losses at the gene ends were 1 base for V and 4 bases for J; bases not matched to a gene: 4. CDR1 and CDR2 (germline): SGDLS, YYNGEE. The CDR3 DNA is TGTGCCAGCAGCGTAAGCGGGGGGATGGCAGATACGCAGTATTTT. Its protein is CASSVSGGMADTQYF. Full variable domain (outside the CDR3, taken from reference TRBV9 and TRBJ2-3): DSGVTQTPKHLITATGQRVTLRCSPRSGDLSVYWYQQSLDQGLQFLIQYYNGEERAKGNILERFSAQQFPDLHSELNLSSLELGDSALYFCASSVSGGMADTQYFGPGTRLTVL.

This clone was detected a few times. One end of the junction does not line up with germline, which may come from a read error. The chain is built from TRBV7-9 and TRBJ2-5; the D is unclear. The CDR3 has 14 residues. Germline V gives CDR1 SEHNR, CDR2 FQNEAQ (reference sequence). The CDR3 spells CASTLDWFQETQYF. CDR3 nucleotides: TGTGCCAGCACCTTAGACTGGTTTCAAGAGACCCAGTACTTC.

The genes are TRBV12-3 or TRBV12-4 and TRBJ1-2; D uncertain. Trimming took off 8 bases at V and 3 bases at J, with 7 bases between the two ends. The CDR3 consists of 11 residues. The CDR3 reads CASSRDYGYTF. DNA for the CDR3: TGTGCCAGCTCCCGGGACTATGGCTACACCTTC.

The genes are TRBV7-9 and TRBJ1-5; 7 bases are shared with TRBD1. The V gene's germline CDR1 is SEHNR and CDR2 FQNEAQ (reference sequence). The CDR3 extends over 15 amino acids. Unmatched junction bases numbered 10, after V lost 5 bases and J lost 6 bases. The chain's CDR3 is CASSHGEGAGQPQHF. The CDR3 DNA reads TGTGCCAGCAGCCATGGCGAGGGGGCCGGTCAGCCCCAGCATTTT.

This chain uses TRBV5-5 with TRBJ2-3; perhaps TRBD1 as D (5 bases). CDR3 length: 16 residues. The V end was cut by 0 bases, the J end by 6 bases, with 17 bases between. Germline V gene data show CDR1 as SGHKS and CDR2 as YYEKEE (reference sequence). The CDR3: CASSLAPMQGPDTQYF. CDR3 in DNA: TGTGCCAGCAGCTTGGCGCCCATGCAGGGCCCCGATACGCAGTATTTT.

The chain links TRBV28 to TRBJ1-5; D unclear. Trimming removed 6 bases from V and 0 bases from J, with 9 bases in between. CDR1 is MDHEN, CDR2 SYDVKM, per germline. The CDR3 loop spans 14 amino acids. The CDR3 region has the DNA TGTGCCAGCAGAGAGGGAACTAGCAATCAGCCCCAGCATTTT. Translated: CASREGTSNQPQHF.

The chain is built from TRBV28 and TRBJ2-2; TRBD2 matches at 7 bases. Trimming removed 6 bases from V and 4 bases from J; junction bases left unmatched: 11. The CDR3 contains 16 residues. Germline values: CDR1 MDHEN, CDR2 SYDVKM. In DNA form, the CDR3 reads TGTGCCAGCAGCATACGGGGGGTGGGTGGCACCGGGGAGCTGTTTTTT. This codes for CASSIRGVGGTGELFF.

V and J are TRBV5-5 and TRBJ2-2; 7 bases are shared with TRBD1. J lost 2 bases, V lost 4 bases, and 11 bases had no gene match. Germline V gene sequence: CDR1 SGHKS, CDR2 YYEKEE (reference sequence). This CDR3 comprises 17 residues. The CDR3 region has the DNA TGTGCCAGCAGCAAATCCGCCGGGACAGCCAACACCGGGGAGCTGTTTTTT. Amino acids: CASSKSAGTANTGELFF. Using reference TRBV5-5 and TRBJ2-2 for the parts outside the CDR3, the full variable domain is DAGVTQSPTHLIKTRGQQVTLRCSPISGHKSVSWYQQVLGQGPQFIFQYYEKEERGRGNFPDRFSARQFPNYSSELNVNALLLGDSALYLCASSKSAGTANTGELFFGEGSRLTVL.

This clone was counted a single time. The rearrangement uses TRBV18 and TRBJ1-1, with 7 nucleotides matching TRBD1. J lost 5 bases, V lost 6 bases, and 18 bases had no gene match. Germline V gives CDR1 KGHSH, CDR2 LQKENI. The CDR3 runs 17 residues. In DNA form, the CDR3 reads TGTGCCAGCTCCGCCATAGCCCTACAGGGGTTAGGAACTGAAGCTTTCTTT. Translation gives CASSAIALQGLGTEAFF.

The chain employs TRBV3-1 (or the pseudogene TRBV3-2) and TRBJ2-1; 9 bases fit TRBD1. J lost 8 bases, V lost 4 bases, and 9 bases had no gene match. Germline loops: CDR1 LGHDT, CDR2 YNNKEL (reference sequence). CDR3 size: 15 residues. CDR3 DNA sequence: TGTGCCAGCAGCCCTCGGGACAGGGTTAGGGATGAGCAGTTCTTC. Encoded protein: CASSPRDRVRDEQFF.

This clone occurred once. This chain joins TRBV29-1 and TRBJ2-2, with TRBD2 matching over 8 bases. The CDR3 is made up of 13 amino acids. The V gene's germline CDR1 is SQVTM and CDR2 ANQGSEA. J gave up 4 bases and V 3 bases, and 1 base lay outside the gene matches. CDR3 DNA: TGCAGCGTTGATGCGGGGGGCACCGGGGAGCTGTTTTTT. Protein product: CSVDAGGTGELFF.

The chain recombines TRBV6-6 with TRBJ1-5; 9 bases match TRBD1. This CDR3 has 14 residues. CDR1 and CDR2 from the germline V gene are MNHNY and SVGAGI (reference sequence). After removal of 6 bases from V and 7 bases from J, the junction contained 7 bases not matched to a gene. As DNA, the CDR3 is TGTGCCAGCAGACCGGGACAGGGTGACCAGCCCCAGCATTTT. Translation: CASRPGQGDQPQHF.